This T cell receptor (beta chain) came from a study of CD8+ T cells in alopecia areata. Study context: It was roughly 6-11-week-old female C3H/HeJ mice that received skin from roughly 6-12-month-old C3H/HeJ graft donors with spontaneous alopecia. Study-level results: Affected scalp, especially in alopecia totalis/universalis, had a higher clonality than normal scalp did. Scalp samples also yield sequences from resident alphabeta T cells of normal skin.

Cells from pooled cutaneous lymph nodes were sorted by CD4, CD8alpha, NKG2D, NKG2ACE and other markers. This clone has a handful of counts. The antigen remains undetermined. Gene names refer to mouse genes. With the read ending 4 residues before the CDR3 end, the germline J gene is used to fill in that end. The CDR3 totals 15 residues. The germline V gene has CDR1 FNHDT and CDR2 SITEND (reference sequence). Trimming took 0 bases from V and 0 from J, leaving 9 bases between them. Reverse transcribed after extraction, RNA yielded cDNA as the sequencing template. Some clones are missing from TCRdb's copy, which holds only in-frame ones; the method was immunoSEQ multiplex PCR. Reported are 200,000 to 300,000 clones, none seen only once; the ten largest carry roughly 1.2%.

The sequence was obtained from a C3H/HeJ mouse with alopecia areata. The mouse strain carries the MHC haplotype H2-k. This chain links TRBV19 with TRBJ1-1, with TRBD1 as a possible D gene (6 bases). Sequencing was performed on CD4+ T cells sorted from a lymph node. CDR3: CASSIGGTTNTEVFF. The sequenced CDR3 bases are TGTGCCAGCAGTATAGGTGGGACAACAAACACA.